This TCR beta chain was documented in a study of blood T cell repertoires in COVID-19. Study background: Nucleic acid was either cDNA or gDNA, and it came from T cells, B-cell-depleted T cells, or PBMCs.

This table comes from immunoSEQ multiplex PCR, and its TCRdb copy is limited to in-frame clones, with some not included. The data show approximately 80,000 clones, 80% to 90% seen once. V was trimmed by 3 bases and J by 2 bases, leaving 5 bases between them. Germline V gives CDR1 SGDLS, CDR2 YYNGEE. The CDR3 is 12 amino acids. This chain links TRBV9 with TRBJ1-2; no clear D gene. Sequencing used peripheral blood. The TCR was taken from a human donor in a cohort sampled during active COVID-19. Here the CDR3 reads CASSAINYGYTF. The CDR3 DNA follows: TGTGCCAGCAGCGCTATAAACTATGGCTACACCTTC.